A selection of T cell receptor beta chains follows, all from one sample in a study of cytomegalovirus exposure and HLA in healthy donors. Only in-frame clones appear in the TCRdb table, and some are missing; sequencing was by immunoSEQ multiplex PCR. This table holds under 150,000 clones, about 78% found once. The specimen sequenced was PBMCs. Receptors originate from a human donor in good health. Each CDR3 is given with its conserved first and last residue. A D gene is named only where the DNA matches it firmly. Expanded clones are given a class, and other clones once, few, many or no size at all.

D gene	V gene	clone size	J gene	CDR3 length	CDR3 DNA	CDR3 protein
-	TRBV9	-	TRBJ2-5	13	TGTGCCAGCAGCGGACAGGGAGGAGAGACCCAGTACTTC	CASSGQGGETQYF
TRBD2	TRBV7-2	-	TRBJ2-1	16	TGTGCCAGCAGCCTGGGTGGCCTAGCGGGGCTCAATGAGCAGTTCTTC	CASSLGGLAGLNEQFF
-	TRBV6-5	-	TRBJ1-1	16	TGTGCCAGCAGTTACTCGATCGGGACACTTTACACTGAAGCTTTCTTT	CASSYSIGTLYTEAFF
-	TRBV14	-	TRBJ2-5	16	TGTGCCAGCAGCCCCCTAAGCGGGTACAACCAAGAGACCCAGTACTTC	CASSPLSGYNQETQYF
-	TRBV4-2	-	TRBJ2-7	17	TGTGCCAGCAGCCAGGAACCTCGCGGGGTTTCGGGGGTGGGGCAGTACTTC	CASSQEPRGVSGVGQYF
TRBD1	TRBV4-3	-	TRBJ2-5	14	TGCGCCAGCAGCCAAGGGGACAGGGGACAGACCCAGTACTTC	CASSQGDRGQTQYF
TRBD1	TRBV7-6	-	TRBJ2-3	15	TGTGCCAGCAGCTATGAGGGGGCGCTTCGAGATACGCAGTATTTT	CASSYEGALRDTQYF
TRBD1	TRBV4-3	-	TRBJ2-7	13	TGCGCCAGCAGCTTCGGACAGGGGGACGAGCAGTACTTC	CASSFGQGDEQYF
-	TRBV4-3	-	TRBJ2-7	14	TGCGCCAGCAGCAAAGGACAGCCCTCCTACGAGCAGTACTTC	CASSKGQPSYEQYF
-	TRBV5-4	-	TRBJ1-2	14	TGTGCCAGCAGCGTAACCGGGACAAACTATGGCTACACCTTC	CASSVTGTNYGYTF
TRBD1	TRBV9	-	TRBJ1-1	14	TGTGCCAGCAGCGTCGGACCGGGACAGGGTAAATCTTTCTTT	CASSVGPGQGKSFF
TRBD1	TRBV15	few	TRBJ1-5	16	TGTGCCACCAGCGGACAGGGTATCGGAAGCAATCAGCCCCAGCATTTT	CATSGQGIGSNQPQHF
-	TRBV6-1	-	TRBJ1-4	13	TGTGCCAGCAGCGCTCAGAGGGTGGTCAGGCTGTTTTTT	CASSAQRVVRLFF
-	TRBV27	-	TRBJ2-7	14	TGTGCCAGCAGTCATGCACGACTAAGCCACGAGCAGTACTTC	CASSHARLSHEQYF
-	TRBV29-1	-	TRBJ2-2	12	TGCAGCGTTGTGGGGCCCCCCAGGGAGCTGTTTTTT	CSVVGPPRELFF
TRBD2	TRBV28	-	TRBJ2-1	14	TGTGCCAGCAGTTTTGGGGGAGGGCCGAGTGAGCAGTTCTTC	CASSFGGGPSEQFF
TRBD2	TRBV7-2	-	TRBJ2-3	18	TGTGCCAGCAGCTTTGGGACTAGCGGGGGGTTGATATCAGATACGCAGTATTTT	CASSFGTSGGLISDTQYF
TRBD1	TRBV5-4	-	TRBJ1-2	14	TGTGCCAGCAGCTGGACAGGGAGTAACTATGGCTACACCTTC	CASSWTGSNYGYTF
-	TRBV9	-	TRBJ2-6	14	TGTGCCAGCAAGCAGGGTCCCGGGGCCAACGTCCTGACTTTC	CASKQGPGANVLTF
-	TRBV5-1	-	TRBJ2-1	16	TGCGCCAGCAGTTCATCAGAGGTTAGCTCCTACAATGAGCAGTTCTTC	CASSSSEVSSYNEQFF
TRBD2	TRBV4-2	-	TRBJ2-1	15	TGTGCCAGCAGCCAATACGCGGGAGAGGCGAATGAGCAGTTCTTC	CASSQYAGEANEQFF
TRBD1	TRBV7-9	few	TRBJ1-3	15	TGTGCCAGCAGTGCGACAGGGAGCTCTGGAAACACCATATATTTT	CASSATGSSGNTIYF
TRBD2	TRBV10-3	-	TRBJ2-7	13	TGTGCCATCGGACTAGCGGGAACCTACGAGCAGTACTTC	CAIGLAGTYEQYF
TRBD2	TRBV18	-	TRBJ2-7	17	TGTGCCAGCTCACCGAACCACGGGGGGGGGCGCACCTACGAGCAGTACTTC	CASSPNHGGGRTYEQYF
-	TRBV5-5	-	TRBJ1-2	15	TGCGCCAGCAGCCTCACCCGGGGGGGTGCCTATGGCTACACCTTC	CASSLTRGGAYGYTF
TRBD1	TRBV27	few	TRBJ1-6	15	TGTGCCAGCAGTCCCTGGGGGACAGAGAATTCACCCCTCCACTTT	CASSPWGTENSPLHF
TRBD1	TRBV28	-	TRBJ2-2	16	TGTGCCAGCAGTGGCCCCAGGGGGCCGAACACCGGGGAGCTGTTTTTT	CASSGPRGPNTGELFF
TRBD1	TRBV28	-	TRBJ2-3	15	TGTGCCAGCAGCTCCGGGACAGGGTTAACAGATACGCAGTATTTT	CASSSGTGLTDTQYF
-	TRBV7-2	-	TRBJ2-1	14	TGTGCCAGCAGCTTTGGTCAGGGTGGCAATGAGCAGTTCTTC	CASSFGQGGNEQFF
-	TRBV11-2	few	TRBJ2-1	15	TGTGCCAGCAGAGGAGGGGTATTTCTTGCGAATGAGCAGTTCTTC	CASRGGVFLANEQFF
-	TRBV27	-	TRBJ1-1	15	TGTGCCAGCTCTCGGGTTCGGCAGATGAACACTGAAGCTTTCTTT	CASSRVRQMNTEAFF
TRBD1	TRBV28	once	TRBJ1-5	15	TGTGCCTCGATCACGGGACAGCTTAGCAATCAGCCCCAGCATTTT	CASITGQLSNQPQHF
-	TRBV5-6	once	TRBJ1-5	16	TGTGCCAGCAGCTTGAATGGCCAGGGTCACAATCAGCCCCAGCATTTT	CASSLNGQGHNQPQHF
-	TRBV6-5	few	TRBJ2-4	14	TGTGCCAGCACCGCCCCTCAGGGGCTCGGCATTCAGTACTTC	CASTAPQGLGIQYF
-	TRBV4-3	-	TRBJ1-1	14	TGCGCCAGCAGCCAAGACAGGGCCTACACTGAAGCTTTCTTT	CASSQDRAYTEAFF
TRBD1	TRBV6-5	-	TRBJ2-7	14	TGTGCCAGCAGCCGCATGACAGGGTCCTACGAGCAGTACTTC	CASSRMTGSYEQYF
-	TRBV21-1	-	TRBJ1-5	19	TGTGCCAGCAGCAAAGCTGGGGGGACAGCCGATAGTAGCAATCAGCCCCAGCATTTT	CASSKAGGTADSSNQPQHF
-	TRBV5-8	-	TRBJ1-5	15	TGTGCCAGAAGCCGTGGGGAGAGACGCAATCAGCCCCAGCATTTT	CARSRGERRNQPQHF
-	TRBV25-1	-	TRBJ1-2	17	TGTGCCAGCAGTAACCCGGGGGGGACCCCAGGGCGCTATGGCTACACCTTC	CASSNPGGTPGRYGYTF
-	TRBV5-4	-	TRBJ2-6	16	TGTGCCAGCAGCAAGATAGGGGTTCCTGGGGCCAACGTCCTGACTTTC	CASSKIGVPGANVLTF
TRBD2	TRBV6-1	-	TRBJ2-5	14	TGTGCCAGCCAGCGGGGGGGCCGTCGCGAGACCCAGTACTTC	CASQRGGRRETQYF
-	TRBV6-1	-	TRBJ2-7	15	TGTGCCAGCAGCTCCCCCGGCGGAGGGACCTACGAGCAGTACTTC	CASSSPGGGTYEQYF
-	TRBV10-3	once	TRBJ1-5	15	TGTGCCATCAGTGAAGGGGGAGGGGGCAATCAGCCCCAGCATTTT	CAISEGGGGNQPQHF
TRBD1	TRBV5-4	once	TRBJ1-2	15	TGTGCCAGCAGACCAGGAACCGGGACAGGGTGGGGCTACACCTTC	CASRPGTGTGWGYTF
-	TRBV5-6	-	TRBJ2-7	12	TGTGCCAGCAGTTATGACAGATACGAGCAGTACTTC	CASSYDRYEQYF
-	TRBV2	-	TRBJ2-7	15	TGTGCCAGCAGTGAGAACCGGGGGACCTCCTACGAGCAGTACTTC	CASSENRGTSYEQYF
TRBD1	TRBV6-5	-	TRBJ1-2	12	TGTGCCAGCTTGGGCAGGGGGCTTGGCTACACCTTC	CASLGRGLGYTF
-	TRBV18	-	TRBJ2-1	15	TGTGCCAGTTCCGCCGTGGGGGGCTCCTACAATGAGCAGTTCTTC	CASSAVGGSYNEQFF
TRBD1	TRBV11-1	once	TRBJ2-6	14	TGTGCCAGCAGCTTAGGGGACAGAGCCAACGTCCTGACTTTC	CASSLGDRANVLTF
-	TRBV7-2	-	TRBJ2-7	14	TGTGCCAGCAGCTACTTGGGACAAGGTTTAGAGCAGTACTTC	CASSYLGQGLEQYF
TRBD2	TRBV11-2	few	TRBJ2-7	17	TGTGCCAGCAGCTCCCCTAGGGGGCGGGGGGGACCCTACGAGCAGTACTTC	CASSSPRGRGGPYEQYF
-	TRBV6-6	-	TRBJ2-7	13	TGTGCCAGCAGTCAGCGGGCTGGGTACGAGCAGTACTTC	CASSQRAGYEQYF
TRBD1	TRBV14	-	TRBJ1-2	15	TGTGCCAGCAGCCAAGCTGTCGGGACAGGGACGCGCTACACCTTC	CASSQAVGTGTRYTF
TRBD2	TRBV5-1	few	TRBJ2-1	15	TGCGCCAGCAGCTCGGGACTAGCGGTCTACAATGAGCAGTTCTTC	CASSSGLAVYNEQFF
-	TRBV29-1	-	TRBJ2-5	10	TGCAGCGGAGGAATAGAGACCCAGTACTTC	CSGGIETQYF
TRBD1	TRBV19	few	TRBJ1-5	15	TGTGCCAGTAGTACCAGGACAGGGGGAAATCAGCCCCAGCATTTT	CASSTRTGGNQPQHF
-	TRBV18	-	TRBJ2-2	17	TGTGCCAGCTCACTCAAGGGACTCGGGTCTGGGACCGGGGAGCTGTTTTTT	CASSLKGLGSGTGELFF